These 15 T cell receptor beta chains were all obtained from the same sample, sequenced in a study of CD8+ T cells in alopecia areata. RNA was extracted and reverse transcribed into cDNA as the sequencing template. The table came from immunoSEQ multiplex PCR; TCRdb's copy has only in-frame clones and leaves some out. Among some 240,000 clones listed, around 62% were seen once. This material consisted of CD4+ T cells sorted from blood, taken at week 0. The receptors come from a human donor with alopecia areata.

This chain connects TRBV30 to TRBJ1-2; the match to TRBD1 covers 7 bases. The CDR3 spans 13 residues. Per germline, CDR1 GTSNPN and CDR2 SVGIG (reference sequence). The V gene end was trimmed by 0 bases and the J gene end by 6 bases; junction bases not matched to a gene: 4. The CDR3 sequence is CAWSVQGRNGYTF. Here the CDR3 DNA reads TGTGCCTGGAGTGTACAGGGGAGGAATGGCTACACCTTC.

The chain couples TRBV2 to TRBJ1-5; possible D gene TRBD1, 5 bases. V was cut by 1 base and J by 0 bases, with 10 bases left in between. Germline V gene lookup returns CDR1 SNHLY and CDR2 FYNNEI. The CDR3 runs to 16 residues. In DNA form, the CDR3 reads TGTGCCAGCAGTGAAGGGGCTGGGGGTAGCAATCAGCCCCAGCATTTT. It codes for CASSEGAGGSNQPQHF.

This clone was detected a few times. V is TRBV29-1 and J is TRBJ2-7; no definite D call. V was cut by 2 bases and J by 1 base, with 15 bases left in between. CDR3 length equals 15 residues. Germline lookup yields CDR1 SQVTM and CDR2 ANQGSEA. The CDR3 here is CSVEPGPPWSYEQYF. The CDR3 DNA reads as TGCAGCGTTGAACCGGGTCCCCCTTGGTCCTACGAGCAGTACTTC.

This clone has just one count. This chain joins TRBV29-1 and TRBJ2-1; 8 bases line up with TRBD2. Trimming at V came to 7 bases and at J to 5 bases, leaving 7 bases not matched to a gene. Germline CDR1 SQVTM, CDR2 ANQGSEA. The CDR3 is 13 residues long. CDR3: CSAGRGADNEQFF. The DNA of the CDR3 is TGCAGCGCCGGGCGGGGGGCGGACAATGAGCAGTTCTTC.

The rearrangement uses TRBV30 and TRBJ1-1; no reliable D call. V gave up 0 bases and J gave up 0 bases, with 8 bases separating them. CDR1 and CDR2 from the germline V gene are GTSNPN and SVGIG (reference sequence). CDR3 length: 14 amino acids. CDR3 nucleotide sequence: TGTGCCTGGAGTGTAGGAGGGATGAACACTGAAGCTTTCTTT. It specifies CAWSVGGMNTEAFF.

In its sample, this clone was seen once. This chain links TRBV15 with TRBJ1-4; D unresolved. The V and J ends lost 5 bases and 5 bases respectively, with 3 bases between them. This CDR3 contains 11 residues. In germline, CDR1 is LNHNV, CDR2 YYDKDF (reference sequence). Here the CDR3 DNA reads TGTGCCACCAGCGAAAATGAAAAACTGTTTTTT. It specifies CATSENEKLFF.

This clone was seen a few times. The chain uses TRBV7-3 and TRBJ2-7; TRBD2 aligns across 7 bases. This CDR3 has 14 residues. Trimming removed 5 bases from V and 6 bases from J; junction bases left unmatched: 10. Germline V lookup: CDR1 SGHTA, CDR2 FQGTGA. The CDR3 sequence: CASSPKAGRGEQYF. The CDR3 DNA is TGTGCCAGCAGCCCCAAGGCAGGGAGGGGCGAGCAGTACTTC.

The chain links TRBV10-3 to TRBJ2-7; D may be TRBD1 (5 bases). In germline, CDR1 is ENHRY, CDR2 SYGVKD. The CDR3 has 13 amino acids. Trimming stripped 11 bases from V and 5 bases from J, with 19 bases between. Written as DNA, the CDR3 is TGTGCCGCGACTTCAGGGCCTTGGGACGAGCAGTACTTC. Its protein product is CAATSGPWDEQYF.

V usage is TRBV4-1 and J usage is TRBJ1-3; TRBD1 matches 8 bases. CDR1 is MGHRA, CDR2 YSYEKL, per germline. The CDR3 has 15 residues. V was pared by 4 bases and J by 0 bases, with 2 bases of the junction left unmatched. The CDR3 DNA is TGCGCCAGCAGCCTGGGACAGGACTCTGGAAACACCATATATTTT. Its translation: CASSLGQDSGNTIYF.

V usage is TRBV10-3 and J usage is TRBJ1-1; D unclear. CDR1 is ENHRY, CDR2 SYGVKD, per germline. V was trimmed by 6 bases and J by 3 bases, leaving 14 bases between them. The CDR3 loop spans 14 amino acids. CDR3 DNA: TGTGCCATCAGGAGCCAACAGAGAGACACTGAAGCTTTCTTT. This gives the protein CAIRSQQRDTEAFF.

The chain carries TRBV7-9 and TRBJ2-5, with D hard to call. CDR3 length equals 11 residues. CDR1 and CDR2 from the germline V gene are SEHNR and FQNEAQ (reference sequence). Trimming took 2 bases from V and 5 from J, leaving 3 bases between them. The CDR3: CASSLLETQYF. The CDR3 nucleotides read TGTGCCAGCAGCTTACTGGAGACCCAGTACTTC.

J is TRBJ2-5 and V is TRBV30; 9 nucleotides line up with TRBD2. V shed 5 bases, J shed 5 bases, and the junction held 12 bases outside the gene matches. Germline assignment: CDR1 GTSNPN and CDR2 SVGIG (reference sequence). CDR3 length: 15 amino acids. CDR3 loop: CAWARAGGPGETQYF. The CDR3 DNA is TGTGCCTGGGCCCGTGCGGGAGGGCCAGGGGAGACCCAGTACTTC.

The chain carries TRBV25-1 and TRBJ2-1; 15 nucleotides align to TRBD2. Per the germline V gene, CDR1 is MGHDK and CDR2 is SYGVNS. CDR3 length: 17 amino acids. Trimming cost V 5 bases and J 9 bases; bases outside gene matches: 11. The CDR3 here is CASSYTWTSGRAVEQFF. CDR3 nucleotides: TGTGCCAGCAGTTACACCTGGACTAGCGGGAGGGCAGTTGAGCAGTTCTTC.

This clone was seen a handful of times. The genes are TRBV6-4 and TRBJ1-2, with 7 bases aligning to TRBD1. Trimming removed 6 bases from V and 6 bases from J; junction bases left unmatched: 7. The germline gives CDR1 MRHNA, CDR2 SNTAGT. This CDR3 has 13 amino acids. CDR3 sequence: CASSQTGNNGYTF. The CDR3 DNA is TGTGCCAGCAGCCAGACAGGGAATAATGGCTACACCTTC.

The sample holds a few counts of this clone. This rearrangement joins TRBV27 to TRBJ1-2; no reliable D call. Germline V CDR1 and CDR2: MNHEY, SMNVEV (reference sequence). The CDR3 spans 14 residues. V was pared by 5 bases and J by 0 bases, with 10 bases between. CDR3 in amino acids: CASSEQPTNYGYTF. The DNA for the CDR3 is TGTGCCAGCAGTGAGCAGCCTACTAACTATGGCTACACCTTC.